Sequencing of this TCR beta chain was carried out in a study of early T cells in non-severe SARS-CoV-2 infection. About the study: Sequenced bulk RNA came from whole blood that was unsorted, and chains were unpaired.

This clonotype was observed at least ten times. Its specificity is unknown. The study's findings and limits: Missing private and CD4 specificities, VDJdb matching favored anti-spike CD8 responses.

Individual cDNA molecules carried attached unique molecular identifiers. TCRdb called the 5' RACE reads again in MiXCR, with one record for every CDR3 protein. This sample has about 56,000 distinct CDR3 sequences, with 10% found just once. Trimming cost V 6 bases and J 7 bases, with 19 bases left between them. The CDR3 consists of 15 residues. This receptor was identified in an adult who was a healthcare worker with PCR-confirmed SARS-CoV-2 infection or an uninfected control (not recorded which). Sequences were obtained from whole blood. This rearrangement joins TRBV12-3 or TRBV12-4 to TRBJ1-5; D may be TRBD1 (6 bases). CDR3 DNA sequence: TGTGCCAGCAGGCCCACAGGGAGCCCAAACCAGCCCCAGCATTTT. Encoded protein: CASRPTGSPNQPQHF.